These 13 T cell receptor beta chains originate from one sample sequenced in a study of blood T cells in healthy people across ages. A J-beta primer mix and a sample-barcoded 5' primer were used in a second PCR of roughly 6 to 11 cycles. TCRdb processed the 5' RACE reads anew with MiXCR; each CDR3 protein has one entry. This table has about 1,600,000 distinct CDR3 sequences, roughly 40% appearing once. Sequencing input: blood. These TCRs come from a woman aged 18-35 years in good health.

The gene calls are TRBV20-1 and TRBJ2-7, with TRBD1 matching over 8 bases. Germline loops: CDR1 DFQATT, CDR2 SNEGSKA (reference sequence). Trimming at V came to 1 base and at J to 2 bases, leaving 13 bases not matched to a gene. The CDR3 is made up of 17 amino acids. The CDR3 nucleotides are TGCAGTGCTAGAGTAAGGCAGGGGGCCTACCCCACCTACGAGCAGTACTTC. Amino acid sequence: CSARVRQGAYPTYEQYF.

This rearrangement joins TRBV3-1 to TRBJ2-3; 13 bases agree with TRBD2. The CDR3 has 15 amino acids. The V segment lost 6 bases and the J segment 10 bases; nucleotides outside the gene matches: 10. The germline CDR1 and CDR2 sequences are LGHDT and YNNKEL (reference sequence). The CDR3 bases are TGTGCCAGCAGTCGGACTAGCGGGAGTGGAAGTGCGCAGTATTTT. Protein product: CASSRTSGSGSAQYF.

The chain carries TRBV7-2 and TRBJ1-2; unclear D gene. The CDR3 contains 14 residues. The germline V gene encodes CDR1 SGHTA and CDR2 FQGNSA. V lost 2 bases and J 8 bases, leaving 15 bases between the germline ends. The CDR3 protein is CASSLNGGTAGYTF. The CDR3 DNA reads TGTGCCAGCAGCTTAAACGGAGGTACGGCCGGCTACACCTTC.

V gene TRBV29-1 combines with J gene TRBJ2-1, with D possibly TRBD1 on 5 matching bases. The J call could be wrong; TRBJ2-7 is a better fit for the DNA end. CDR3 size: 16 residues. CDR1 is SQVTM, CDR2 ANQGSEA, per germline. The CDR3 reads CSVGIPKLTAYNEQYF. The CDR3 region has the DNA TGCAGCGTTGGAATTCCAAAGCTGACAGCCTACAATGAGCAGTACTTC.

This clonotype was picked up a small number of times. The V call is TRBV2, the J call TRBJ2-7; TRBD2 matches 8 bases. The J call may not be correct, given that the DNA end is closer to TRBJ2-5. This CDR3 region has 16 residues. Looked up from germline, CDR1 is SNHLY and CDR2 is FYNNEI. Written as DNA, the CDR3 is TGTGCCAGCACAAAGGAGATAGCGGGGCTCCAAGAGACCCAGTACTTC. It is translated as CASTKEIAGLQETQYF.

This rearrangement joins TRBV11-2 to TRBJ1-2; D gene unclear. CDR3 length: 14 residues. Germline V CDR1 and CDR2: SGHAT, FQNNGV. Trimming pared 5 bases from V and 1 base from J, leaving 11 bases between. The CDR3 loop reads CASSVPQINYGYTF. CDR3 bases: TGTGCCAGCAGCGTACCCCAGATTAACTATGGCTACACCTTC. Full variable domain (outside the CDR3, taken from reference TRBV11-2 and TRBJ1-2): EAGVAQSPRYKIIEKRQSVAFWCNPISGHATLYWYQQILGQGPKLLIQFQNNGVVDDSQLPKDRFSAERLKGVDSTLKIQPAKLEDSAVYLCASSVPQINYGYTFGSGTRLTVV.

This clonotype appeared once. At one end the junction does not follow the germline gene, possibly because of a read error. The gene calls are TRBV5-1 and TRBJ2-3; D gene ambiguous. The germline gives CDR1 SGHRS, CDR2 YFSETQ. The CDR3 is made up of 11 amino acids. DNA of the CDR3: TGCGCCCGCAGCGTCACAGATACGCAGTATTTT. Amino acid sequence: CARSVTDTQYF.

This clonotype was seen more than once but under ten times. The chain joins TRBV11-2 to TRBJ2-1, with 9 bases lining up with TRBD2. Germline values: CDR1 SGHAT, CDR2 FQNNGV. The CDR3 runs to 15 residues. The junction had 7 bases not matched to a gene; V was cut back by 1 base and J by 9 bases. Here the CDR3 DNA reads TGTGCCAGCAGCTTAGTAGGACTAGCGACGCCTGAGCAGTTCTTC. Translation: CASSLVGLATPEQFF.

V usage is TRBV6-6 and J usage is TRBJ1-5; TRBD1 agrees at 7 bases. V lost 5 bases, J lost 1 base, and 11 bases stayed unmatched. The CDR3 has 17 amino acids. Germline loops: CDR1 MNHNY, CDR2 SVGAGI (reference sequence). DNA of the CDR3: TGTGCCAGCAGTCGCAATACCGGGACAGCGAGCAATCAGCCCCAGCATTTT. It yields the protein CASSRNTGTASNQPQHF.

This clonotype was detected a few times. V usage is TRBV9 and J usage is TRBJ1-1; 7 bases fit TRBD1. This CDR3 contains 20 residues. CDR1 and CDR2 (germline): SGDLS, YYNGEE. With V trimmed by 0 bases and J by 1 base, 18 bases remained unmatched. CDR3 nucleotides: TGTGCCAGCAGCGTAGCAGGGGGTGCATTAATTGGCTTGGGGAACACTGAAGCTTTCTTT. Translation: CASSVAGGALIGLGNTEAFF.

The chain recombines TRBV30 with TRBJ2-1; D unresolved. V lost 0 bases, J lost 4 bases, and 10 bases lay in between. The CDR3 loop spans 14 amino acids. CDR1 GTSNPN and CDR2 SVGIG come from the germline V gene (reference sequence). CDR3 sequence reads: CAWSVLRRYNEQFF. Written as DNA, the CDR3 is TGTGCCTGGAGTGTTTTGAGGAGATACAATGAGCAGTTCTTC. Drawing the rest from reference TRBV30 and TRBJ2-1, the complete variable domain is SQTIHQWPATLVQPVGSPLSLECTVEGTSNPNLYWYRQAAGRGLQLLFYSVGIGQISSEVPQNLSASRPQDRQFILSSKKLLLSDSGFYLCAWSVLRRYNEQFFGPGTRLTVL.

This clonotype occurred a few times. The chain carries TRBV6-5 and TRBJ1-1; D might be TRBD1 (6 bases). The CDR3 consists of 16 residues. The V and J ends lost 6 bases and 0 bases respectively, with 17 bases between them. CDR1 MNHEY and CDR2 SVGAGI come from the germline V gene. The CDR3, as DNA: TGTGCCAGCAGCCCGGGTTTAACAGGGATGAACACTGAAGCTTTCTTT. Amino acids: CASSPGLTGMNTEAFF.

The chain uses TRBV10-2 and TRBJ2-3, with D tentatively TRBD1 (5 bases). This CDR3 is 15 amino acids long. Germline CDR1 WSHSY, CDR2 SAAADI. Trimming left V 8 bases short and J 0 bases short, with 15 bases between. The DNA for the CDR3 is TGCGCCAGCGGGGCAAGGGGCCTTAGCACAGATACGCAGTATTTT. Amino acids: CASGARGLSTDTQYF.